This T cell receptor beta chain was documented in a study of identical twins. TCRdb recomputed calls from the 5' RACE reads with MiXCR, one row per CDR3 protein. In the table there are approximately 500,000 distinct CDR3 sequences, 24% of which are singletons. Trimming took 5 bases from V and 2 from J, leaving 13 bases between them. Per the germline V gene, CDR1 is SGHTA and CDR2 is FQGNSA. This CDR3 is 14 amino acids long. These same records also appear under a second study, on T cells expressing NK-cell markers.

This sequence originates from a woman aged 18-35 years in good health. This rearrangement joins TRBV7-2 to TRBJ2-7; weak D call: TRBD2 (6 bases). Sequences were obtained from CD4+ T cells sorted from blood. The CDR3 coding sequence is TGTGCCAGCAGCCTGGGCGGGATAACCTACGAGCAGTACTTC. Its protein is CASSLGGITYEQYF.